This T cell receptor (beta chain) stems from a study of blood T cell repertoires in COVID-19. This table comes from immunoSEQ multiplex PCR, and its TCRdb copy is limited to in-frame clones, with some not included. This sample yields fewer than 70,000 clones, of which approximately 88% are seen a single time; 3.5% to 4% belongs to the top ten. This clone came up once. The CDR3 length is 13 residues. Deletions cut 3 bases from V and 0 bases from J, with 7 bases between. Germline V CDR1 and CDR2: SGDLS, YYNGEE. This clonotype was obtained from a human donor in a cohort sampled during active COVID-19. The rearrangement links TRBV9 to TRBJ2-7; D gene unclear. The sample comprised peripheral blood. CDR3 sequence reads: CASSGRNSYEQYF. The CDR3 region has the DNA TGTGCCAGCAGCGGCAGAAACTCCTACGAGCAGTACTTC. The full variable domain, its missing parts supplied by reference TRBV9 and TRBJ2-7, is DSGVTQTPKHLITATGQRVTLRCSPRSGDLSVYWYQQSLDQGLQFLIQYYNGEERAKGNILERFSAQQFPDLHSELNLSSLELGDSALYFCASSGRNSYEQYFGPGTRLTVT.